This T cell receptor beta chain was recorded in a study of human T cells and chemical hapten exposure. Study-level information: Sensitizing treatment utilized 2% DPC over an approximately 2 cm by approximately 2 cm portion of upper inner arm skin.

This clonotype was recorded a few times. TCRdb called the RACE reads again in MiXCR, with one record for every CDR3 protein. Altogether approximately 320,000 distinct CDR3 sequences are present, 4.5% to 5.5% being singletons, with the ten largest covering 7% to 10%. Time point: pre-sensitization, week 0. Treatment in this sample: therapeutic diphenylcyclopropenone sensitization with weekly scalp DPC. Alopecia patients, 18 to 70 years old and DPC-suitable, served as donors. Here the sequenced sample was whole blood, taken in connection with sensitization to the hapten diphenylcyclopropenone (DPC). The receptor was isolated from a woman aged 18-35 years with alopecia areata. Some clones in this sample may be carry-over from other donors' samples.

The CDR3 region is CASTEGRPATNEKLFF. In DNA, the CDR3 is TGTGCCAGCACTGAGGGTCGCCCTGCAACTAATGAAAAACTGTTTTTT. V gene TRBV6-5 combines with J gene TRBJ1-4, with D unresolved. Germline V lookup: CDR1 MNHEY, CDR2 SVGAGI. This CDR3 is built from 16 residues. V gave up 7 bases and J gave up 0 bases, with 15 bases separating them.